The subject of this entry is one T cell receptor beta chain. As yet, its antigen is unknown. Primed by a sample-barcoded 5' primer and a J-beta primer mix, a second PCR proceeded for 7 to 11 cycles. Through a template-switch adaptor with 12 random nucleotides, each cDNA molecule received a tag. TCRdb re-called the 5' RACE reads through MiXCR, storing one row per CDR3 protein. The sample includes a few hundred thousand distinct CDR3 sequences, about 52% of them seen just once. The study drew donors from healthy Caucasian individuals in Russia aged roughly 6 to 90. The germline gives CDR1 MNHNS, CDR2 SASEGT. The CDR3 is 14 residues long. The V end lost 3 bases, the J end lost 4 bases, and 12 bases lay between the germline ends. The data belong to a study of blood T cells in healthy people across ages. Study-wide points: CMV infection status of these donors was not known.

The chain uses TRBV6-1 and TRBJ2-5, with D maybe TRBD2 (7 bases). The sequenced material came from blood. The sequence was collected from a man aged 55-75 years in good health. The CDR3: CASSDPGGLETQYF. Written as DNA, the CDR3 is TGTGCCAGCAGTGATCCGGGGGGCCTAGAGACCCAGTACTTC.